A single sample is the source of the 10 T cell receptor beta chains below, sequenced in a study of cytomegalovirus exposure and HLA in healthy donors. Amplification used 60 Vbeta primers and 13 Jbeta primers. Profiling relied on immunoSEQ multiplex PCR, and the TCRdb table lists in-frame clones only, not all of them. The table lists tens of thousands of clones, under 85% of them singletons, with over 3% in the top ten. The sequenced sample was PBMCs. The receptors come from a middle-aged woman in good health and CMV-seronegative.

This chain joins TRBV19 and TRBJ1-4; 7 bases match TRBD1. Looked up from germline, CDR1 is LNHDA and CDR2 is SQIVND (reference sequence). The CDR3 runs to 15 residues. Trimming cost V 5 bases and J 7 bases; bases outside gene matches: 10. In DNA, the CDR3 is TGTGCCAGTAGTCCCACGACAGGGTACAGTGAAAAACTGTTTTTT. Protein: CASSPTTGYSEKLFF.

The V and J genes are TRBV28 and TRBJ1-4, with a weak D call TRBD1 (6 bases). The CDR3 is made up of 15 amino acids. V was trimmed by 4 bases and J by 5 bases, leaving 14 bases between them. CDR1 and CDR2 (germline): MDHEN, SYDVKM. CDR3 nucleotide sequence: TGTGCCAGCAGTTCCTACGGGACACAAAATGAAAAACTGTTTTTT. Its protein product is CASSSYGTQNEKLFF.

CDR3: CASRGLAGGMGEQYF. The CDR3 DNA reads TGTGCCAGCAGGGGCCTAGCGGGAGGGATGGGCGAGCAGTACTTC. The chain carries TRBV27 and TRBJ2-5, with 12 bases aligning to TRBD2. Judging by the DNA end, TRBJ2-7 fits better; the J call may be wrong. CDR3 length equals 15 residues. Germline V lookup: CDR1 MNHEY, CDR2 SMNVEV (reference sequence).

The chain links TRBV7-2 to TRBJ2-5, with D possibly TRBD1 on 5 matching bases. V gave up 5 bases and J gave up 2 bases, with 15 bases separating them. This CDR3 is built from 15 residues. Germline CDR1 is SGHTA and CDR2 is FQGNSA. CDR3 in DNA: TGTGCCAGCAGCCTCGAAGGGGCGGCTCAAGAGACCCAGTACTTC. Its protein is CASSLEGAAQETQYF.

The genes are TRBV7-3 and TRBJ2-3; 10 bases fit TRBD2. CDR1 is SGHTA, CDR2 FQGTGA, per germline. The CDR3 spans 15 residues. The V gene end was trimmed by 5 bases and the J gene end by 6 bases; junction bases not matched to a gene: 8. The DNA of the CDR3 is TGTGCCAGCAGCCCGGGACTAGCGAACAGGGATACGCAGTATTTT. It specifies CASSPGLANRDTQYF.

The chain carries TRBV25-1 and TRBJ2-7; the match to TRBD1 covers 8 bases. The J segment lost 4 bases and the V segment lost 3 bases, leaving 17 bases of the junction unmatched. Looked up from germline, CDR1 is MGHDK and CDR2 is SYGVNS. The CDR3 consists of 18 residues. This CDR3 reads CASSDSTVGQGRWYEQYF. The CDR3 DNA reads as TGTGCCAGCAGTGATTCTACGGTTGGACAGGGAAGATGGTACGAGCAGTACTTC.

V is TRBV9 and J is TRBJ2-3, with a possible D match to TRBD2 (5 bases). V was pared by 4 bases and J by 6 bases, with 12 bases between. The CDR3 runs 13 residues. Germline V gene lookup returns CDR1 SGDLS and CDR2 YYNGEE. The CDR3 bases are TGTGCCAGCAGCCAAGGAGGAGGCGATACGCAGTATTTT. Translated, it gives CASSQGGGDTQYF.

The chain joins TRBV29-1 to TRBJ1-1; 12 positions agree with TRBD1. The germline V gene has CDR1 SQVTM and CDR2 ANQGSEA. V lost 5 bases to trimming and J lost 0 bases; unmatched junction nucleotides: 10. The CDR3 runs to 17 residues. The CDR3: CSVLGTGGRWMNTEAFF. The CDR3 DNA sequence: TGCAGCGTTTTGGGGACAGGGGGCAGGTGGATGAACACTGAAGCTTTCTTT.

The genes are TRBV30 and TRBJ1-2; D is ambiguous. CDR3 size: 10 residues. The ends were cut back, 2 bases at V and 9 bases at J, with 7 bases in the middle. The germline V gene has CDR1 GTSNPN and CDR2 SVGIG (reference sequence). CDR3 loop: CAWSSGSYTF. As DNA, the CDR3 is TGTGCCTGGAGTAGCGGTAGCTACACCTTC.

This clone was found once. The CDR3 DNA reads as TGTGCCAGTAGTATAGTCCTAGCGGGAGGTTTCCAAGAGACCCAGTACTTC. Encoded protein: CASSIVLAGGFQETQYF. The genes are TRBV19 and TRBJ2-5; 11 nucleotides match TRBD2. The CDR3 runs 17 residues. V dropped 1 base and J dropped 1; count of bases not matched to a gene: 5. Germline loops: CDR1 LNHDA, CDR2 SQIVND (reference sequence).